Each of the 13 T cell receptor beta chains below was sequenced from the same sample in a study of T cell responses to AZD1222 COVID-19 vaccine. Assay used: immunoSEQ multiplex PCR; TCRdb lists only in-frame clones, some missing. The table shows about 140,000 clones, with around nine tenths occurring only once. Specimen: peripheral blood, collected on day 0 of AZD1222 vaccination. These receptors all come from an adult in good health.

The V gene is TRBV6-1, the J gene TRBJ1-1; D not resolved. Trimming cost V 0 bases and J 0 bases, with 5 bases left between them. Germline assignment: CDR1 MNHNS and CDR2 SASEGT. This CDR3 region has 14 residues. The CDR3 protein is CASSEAPMNTEAFF. CDR3 bases: TGTGCCAGCAGTGAAGCGCCAATGAACACTGAAGCTTTCTTT.

The chain links TRBV2 to TRBJ1-2; no firm D call. Looked up from germline, CDR1 is SNHLY and CDR2 is FYNNEI. The CDR3 contains 15 residues. Trimming took 2 bases from V and 2 from J, leaving 12 bases between them. CDR3 residues: CASSEPTGRNYGYTF. CDR3 nucleotides: TGTGCCAGCAGTGAACCGACCGGTAGGAACTATGGCTACACCTTC. The full variable domain, with the rest looked up from reference TRBV2 and TRBJ1-2, is EPEVTQTPSHQVTQMGQEVILRCVPISNHLYFYWYRQILGQKVEFLVSFYNNEISEKSEIFDDQFSVERPDGSNFTLKIRSTKLEDSAMYFCASSEPTGRNYGYTFGSGTRLTVV.

This clone was picked up a small number of times. The genes are TRBV28 and TRBJ2-1, with no clear D. V lost 7 bases, J lost 9 bases, and 13 bases lay in between. Germline values: CDR1 MDHEN, CDR2 SYDVKM. The CDR3 runs to 12 residues. This chain's CDR3 is CASTLRLGEQFF. The CDR3 region has the DNA TGTGCCAGCACCCTTCGGCTGGGTGAGCAGTTCTTC.

The chain combines TRBV2 with TRBJ1-5; D remains unclear. V shed 5 bases and J shed 0 bases, with 11 bases lying between them. Germline V CDR1 and CDR2: SNHLY, FYNNEI. CDR3 length equals 15 residues. CDR3 sequence (DNA): TGTGCCAGCAGTATCCCCGGGAATAGCAATCAGCCCCAGCATTTT. Its translation is CASSIPGNSNQPQHF.

The chain is built from TRBV7-9 and TRBJ1-2, with a possible D match to TRBD1 (5 bases). The germline V and J ends were trimmed by 4 bases and 3 bases, with 15 bases remaining between them. The CDR3 covers 15 residues. Per the germline V gene, CDR1 is SEHNR and CDR2 is FQNEAQ (reference sequence). CDR3 sequence reads: CASSSSTQVHYGYTF. The CDR3 nucleotides are TGTGCCAGCAGCTCCTCAACACAGGTGCACTATGGCTACACCTTC.

This chain connects TRBV29-1 to TRBJ2-7; no reliable D call. Trimming took 5 bases from V and 3 from J, leaving 8 bases between them. This CDR3 is built from 11 residues. Germline-derived CDR1 and CDR2 are SQVTM and ANQGSEA. The CDR3 loop reads CSVCTSYEQYF. CDR3 bases: TGCAGCGTTTGTACGAGCTACGAGCAGTACTTC.

This clone was recorded a few times. The V and J genes are TRBV10-1 and TRBJ2-3; 11 bases agree with TRBD2. Trimming took 5 bases from V and 4 from J; bases not matched to a gene: 2. Germline CDR1 reads WNHNN; CDR2 reads SYGVQD (reference sequence). The CDR3 is made up of 14 amino acids. The CDR3 is CASSPGLAADTQYF. In DNA, the CDR3 is TGCGCCAGCAGTCCGGGACTAGCGGCAGATACGCAGTATTTT.

The rearrangement joins TRBV7-2 to TRBJ2-1, with D possibly called TRBD1 or TRBD2 (5 bases each). V lost 0 bases and J lost 8, with 17 bases in between. CDR1 is SGHTA and CDR2 is FQGNSA in the germline V gene. The CDR3 is 16 residues long. CDR3 protein: CASSLAGTSRLDEQFF. Here the CDR3 DNA reads TGTGCCAGCAGCTTAGCGGGGACCTCCCGGTTGGATGAGCAGTTCTTC.

J is TRBJ1-3 and V is TRBV9; D ambiguous. Per the germline V gene, CDR1 is SGDLS and CDR2 is YYNGEE. Trimming took 0 bases from V and 0 from J, leaving 4 bases between them. This CDR3 contains 14 residues. Here the CDR3 reads CASSVGVSGNTIYF. DNA for the CDR3: TGTGCCAGCAGCGTAGGGGTCTCTGGAAACACCATATATTTT.

Comment on this clone: Its ends do not fully match the called genes, so a read error is possible. The genes are TRBV7-7 and TRBJ2-7; weak D call: TRBD2 (5 bases). Germline V gene sequence: CDR1 SSHAT, CDR2 FNYEAQ (reference sequence). The CDR3 contains 13 residues. CDR3 coding DNA: TGTGCTAGCAGCCCCCGAGGGTTCTACGAGCAGTACTTC. It translates to CASSPRGFYEQYF.

V gene TRBV5-1 combines with J gene TRBJ1-2; D perhaps matches TRBD1 (5 bases). Between the trimmed V and J ends, which lost 4 bases and 7 bases, there was a span of 11 bases. The CDR3 length is 12 residues. CDR1 is SGHRS and CDR2 is YFSETQ in the germline V gene. This CDR3 is CASSPDSIGYTF. In DNA, the CDR3 is TGCGCCAGCAGCCCCGACAGTATTGGCTACACCTTC.

The chain recombines TRBV7-9 with TRBJ1-3; 7 bases agree with TRBD1. CDR3 length: 16 amino acids. The V segment lost 4 bases and the J segment 5 bases; nucleotides outside the gene matches: 11. CDR1 and CDR2 (germline): SEHNR, FQNEAQ (reference sequence). The CDR3 DNA is TGTGCCAGCAGCTCGAGCCCGACAGGGACCCGAAACACCATATATTTT. Protein sequence: CASSSSPTGTRNTIYF.

V usage is TRBV28 and J usage is TRBJ2-5, with 10 bases matching TRBD2. The CDR3 sequence is 16 residues long. J was trimmed by 2 bases and V by 2 bases; bases with no gene match: 5. Germline assignment: CDR1 MDHEN and CDR2 SYDVKM. CDR3 bases: TGTGCCAGCAGTTTACGACTAGCGGGCCCTCAAGAGACCCAGTACTTC. Translated: CASSLRLAGPQETQYF.